Following are 7 T cell receptor beta chains from one sample sequenced in a study of blood T cell repertoires in COVID-19. Libraries were prepared by immunoSEQ multiplex PCR; TCRdb keeps only in-frame clonotypes and omits some of them. The profile covers some 260,000 clones, with approximately 90% appearing a single time and 3% taken by the ten largest. Input material: peripheral blood. Every receptor here comes from a man between 18 and 35 years old with active or convalescent COVID-19.

The rearrangement uses TRBV19 and TRBJ1-2; TRBD1 matches 7 bases. Germline values: CDR1 LNHDA, CDR2 SQIVND (reference sequence). This CDR3 is built from 14 residues. Losses at the gene ends were 5 bases for V and 3 bases for J; bases not matched to a gene: 6. CDR3 sequence: CASSPGQSYYGYTF. CDR3 in DNA: TGTGCCAGTAGTCCGGGACAGTCCTACTATGGCTACACCTTC.

The J gene is TRBJ1-2, the V gene TRBV15; D gene uncertain. With 3 bases removed from V and 3 bases from J, the gap between germline ends came to 5 bases. The germline V gene has CDR1 LNHNV and CDR2 YYDKDF (reference sequence). The CDR3 consists of 12 residues. The CDR3 here is CATSRGDYGYTF. The CDR3, as DNA: TGTGCCACCAGCAGGGGCGACTATGGCTACACCTTC. Variable domain in full (rest from reference TRBV15 and TRBJ1-2): DAMVIQNPRYQVTQFGKPVTLSCSQTLNHNVMYWYQQKSSQAPKLLFHYYDKDFNNEADTPDNFQSRRPNTSFCFLDIRSPGLGDTAMYLCATSRGDYGYTFGSGTRLTVV.

The V call is TRBV27, the J call TRBJ1-6; TRBD1 aligns across 9 bases. This CDR3 spans 15 amino acids. Unmatched junction bases numbered 7, after V lost 5 bases and J lost 8 bases. Germline V gene sequence: CDR1 MNHEY, CDR2 SMNVEV (reference sequence). The DNA of the CDR3 is TGTGCCAGCAGTCTCTCGGGACAGGGTTATTCACCCCTCCACTTT. Translating it yields CASSLSGQGYSPLHF.

This rearrangement joins TRBV5-5 to TRBJ1-4, with 7 positions matching TRBD1. Germline lookup yields CDR1 SGHKS and CDR2 YYEKEE (reference sequence). After removal of 3 bases from V and 3 bases from J, the junction contained 8 bases not matched to a gene. CDR3 length: 16 amino acids. CDR3 sequence: CASSWAPGQPNEKLFF. For the CDR3, the DNA is TGTGCCAGCAGCTGGGCGCCGGGACAGCCTAATGAAAAACTGTTTTTT.

J is TRBJ2-7 and V is TRBV4-1, with D tentatively TRBD2 (7 bases). V was cut by 0 bases and J by 6 bases, with 21 bases left in between. Germline values: CDR1 MGHRA, CDR2 YSYEKL. The length of the CDR3 is 17 residues. CDR3 residues: CASSQEGGGAGGSEQYF. CDR3 nucleotides: TGCGCCAGCAGCCAAGAAGGGGGAGGGGCCGGGGGCAGCGAGCAGTACTTC.

The chain links TRBV27 to TRBJ2-3, with 13 bases matching TRBD2. V lost 0 bases and J lost 8; bases outside the gene matches: 11. The CDR3 has 18 amino acids. Germline V gives CDR1 MNHEY, CDR2 SMNVEV (reference sequence). The CDR3 nucleotides are TGTGCCAGCAGTTTATCCACACTAGCGGGAGGGCCTAAAGGTACGCAGTATTTT. This translates into CASSLSTLAGGPKGTQYF.

This clone occurred once. This chain uses TRBV20-1 with TRBJ2-1; 7 bases are shared with TRBD2. The CDR3 contains 12 residues. V was pared by 3 bases and J by 9 bases, with 5 bases of the junction left unmatched. Germline V lookup: CDR1 DFQATT, CDR2 SNEGSKA (reference sequence). The CDR3 DNA reads as TGCAGTGCTAGTGTACTAGCGAGTGAGCAGTTCTTC. Its protein product is CSASVLASEQFF.